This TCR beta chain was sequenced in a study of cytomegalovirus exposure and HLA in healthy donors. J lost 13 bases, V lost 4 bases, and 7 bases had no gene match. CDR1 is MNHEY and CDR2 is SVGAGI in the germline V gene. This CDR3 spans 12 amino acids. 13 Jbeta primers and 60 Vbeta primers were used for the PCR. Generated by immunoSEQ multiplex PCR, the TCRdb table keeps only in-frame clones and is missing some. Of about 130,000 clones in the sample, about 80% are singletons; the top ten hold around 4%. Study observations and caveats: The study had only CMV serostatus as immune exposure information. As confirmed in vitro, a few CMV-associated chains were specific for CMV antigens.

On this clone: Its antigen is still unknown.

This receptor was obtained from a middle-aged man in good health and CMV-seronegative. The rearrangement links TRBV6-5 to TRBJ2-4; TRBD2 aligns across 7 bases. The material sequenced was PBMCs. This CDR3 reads CASSWGGGLQYF. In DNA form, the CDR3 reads TGTGCCAGCAGTTGGGGCGGGGGACTACAGTACTTC.